The clone carrying this T cell receptor beta chain was counted only a few times. Noted time point: newly diagnosed GD, antithyroid drugs for less than 3 months. Extracted PBMC RNA gave rise to the TCR library. The trim removed 5 bases at V and 15 bases at J, leaving 8 bases unmatched. CDR1 MGHDK and CDR2 SYGVNS come from the germline V gene. The CDR3 is 12 residues long. These data are taken from a study of regulatory T cells in long-lasting Graves disease. Arm-PCR of CDR3 regions and iRepertoire HTBI primers were the basis on which TCR beta libraries were built. TCRdb itself ran the multiplex PCR reads through MiXCR, one entry per CDR3 protein. The sample consists of roughly 250,000 distinct CDR3 sequences, about 18% of them appearing once. This sample also appeared in a second study, on T cells in Graves' hyperthyroidism and ophthalmopathy. That report adds: Through a model of 13 V-J features, ophthalmopathy was separated from stable hyperthyroidism.

Sequencing used peripheral blood mononuclear cells (PBMCs), obtained at new diagnosis, from a patient treated with antithyroid drugs. The clonotype comes from a woman in her twenties or thirties with Graves disease. The V and J genes are TRBV25-1 and TRBJ1-4; 8 positions agree with TRBD1. The CDR3: CASSPIRGRVFF. The CDR3 nucleotides read TGTGCCAGCAGTCCGATCAGGGGGCGCGTGTTTTTT.